These 13 T cell receptor beta chains were sequenced from one sample in a study of T cell repertoires in cytomegalovirus infection. TCRdb re-analysed the reads in MiXCR, keeping a single row per CDR3 protein. The table shows 100,000 to 150,000 distinct CDR3 sequences, with 8% to 9% occurring only once. The sequencing sample was made of PBMCs. These receptors were obtained from a human donor in good health (CMV status not recorded). Some clones in this sample may be carry-over from other donors' samples.

The sample holds many counts of this clonotype. The gene calls are TRBV28 and TRBJ2-7; either TRBD1 or TRBD2 may supply D (5 bases each). V lost 8 bases and J 0 bases, leaving 11 bases between the germline ends. Germline V gene sequence: CDR1 MDHEN, CDR2 SYDVKM. The CDR3 is 13 residues long. Here the CDR3 DNA reads TGTGCCAGCGGGGTGGGGGTCTCCTACGAGCAGTACTTC. This translates into CASGVGVSYEQYF.

This clonotype was recorded many times. The rearrangement joins TRBV7-2 to TRBJ1-2; the D is unclear. Germline-derived CDR1 and CDR2 are SGHTA and FQGNSA. The V end lost 1 base, the J end lost 0 bases, and 6 bases lay between the germline ends. The CDR3 spans 14 residues. CDR3 in amino acids: CASSLVAANYGYTF. In nucleotides, the CDR3 is TGTGCCAGCAGCTTAGTGGCAGCTAACTATGGCTACACCTTC.

This clonotype came up a few times. This chain's CDR3 is CATTGPGINTGELFF. Written as DNA, the CDR3 is TGTGCCACTACAGGACCCGGGATCAACACCGGGGAGCTGTTTTTT. This sequence joins TRBV19 and TRBJ2-2; D assignment may be TRBD1 or TRBD2 (5 bases each). Trimming removed 10 bases at V and 2 bases at J, with 17 bases between. There are 15 residues in the CDR3. Germline V gene lookup returns CDR1 LNHDA and CDR2 SQIVND (reference sequence). Based on the CDR3 plus reference TRBV19 and TRBJ2-2, the full variable domain is DGGITQSPKYLFRKEGQNVTLSCEQNLNHDAMYWYRQDPGQGLRLIYYSQIVNDFQKGDIAEGYSVSREKKESFPLTVTSAQKNPTAFYLCATTGPGINTGELFFGEGSRLTVL.

At least ten counts were recorded for this clonotype. The rearrangement uses TRBV7-2 and TRBJ2-7; D not certain. Germline V lookup: CDR1 SGHTA, CDR2 FQGNSA. The CDR3 is made up of 13 amino acids. Trimming stripped 3 bases from V and 4 bases from J, with 10 bases between. The chain's CDR3 is CASSFGTLYEQYF. The CDR3 region has the DNA TGTGCCAGCAGCTTCGGCACTCTGTACGAGCAGTACTTC.

This clonotype occurred many times. The rearrangement links TRBV6-5 to TRBJ1-1; D is possibly TRBD1 (5 bases). This CDR3 spans 14 amino acids. The germline CDR1 and CDR2 sequences are MNHEY and SVGAGI. Trimming removed 6 bases from V and 1 base from J, with 12 bases in between. The DNA for the CDR3 is TGTGCCAGCAGAAAACACCAGGGGAACACTGAAGCTTTCTTT. This gives the protein CASRKHQGNTEAFF.

At least ten counts were recorded for this clonotype. The chain carries TRBV3-1 and TRBJ2-4, with 8 nucleotides matching TRBD2. The CDR3 is 15 residues long. Looked up from germline, CDR1 is LGHDT and CDR2 is YNNKEL (reference sequence). The J segment lost 6 bases and the V segment lost 6 bases, leaving 10 bases of the junction unmatched. CDR3 bases: TGTGCCAGCAGTTCCGAGGGAGCGGGGGCAAACATTCAGTACTTC. This gives the protein CASSSEGAGANIQYF.

This clonotype has at least ten counts. The chain combines TRBV20-1 with TRBJ1-5; 8 bases match TRBD1. Germline V CDR1 and CDR2: DFQATT, SNEGSKA (reference sequence). Trimming took 6 bases from V and 0 from J; bases not matched to a gene: 1. The CDR3 runs 13 residues. The CDR3 nucleotides read TGCAGTGCGGACAGGGATAGCAATCAGCCCCAGCATTTT. Translating gives CSADRDSNQPQHF.

The chain links TRBV28 to TRBJ1-1; D is possibly TRBD1 (6 bases). Germline lookup yields CDR1 MDHEN and CDR2 SYDVKM. The CDR3 length is 15 residues. V was trimmed by 5 bases and J by 5 bases, leaving 18 bases between them. This CDR3 reads CASSLITGLRTEAFF. DNA for the CDR3: TGTGCCAGCAGTCTAATCACAGGGCTTCGAACTGAAGCTTTCTTT.

This clonotype was found many times. The CDR3 spells CASSPRTSGGNEQFF. Written as DNA, the CDR3 is TGTGCCAGCAGCCCAAGGACTAGCGGGGGCAATGAGCAGTTCTTC. The rearrangement links TRBV7-2 to TRBJ2-1, with TRBD2 matching 13 bases. Germline trimming cut 5 bases from V and 6 bases from J; bases unmatched to any gene: 4. CDR1 is SGHTA and CDR2 is FQGNSA in the germline V gene. The CDR3 covers 15 residues.

A single count supports this clonotype. The CDR3 loop reads CASSGGQRLSTDTQYF. CDR3 coding DNA: TGTGCCAGCAGTGGAGGCCAGCGGCTGAGCACAGATACGCAGTATTTT. The genes are TRBV28 and TRBJ2-3; a possible D gene is TRBD2 (5 bases). Trimming pared 5 bases from V and 0 bases from J, leaving 15 bases between. Germline values: CDR1 MDHEN, CDR2 SYDVKM. The CDR3 contains 16 residues.

The chain links TRBV9 to TRBJ2-3; tentative D call: TRBD2 (6 bases). Trimming pared 9 bases from V and 1 base from J, leaving 12 bases between. Germline CDR1 and CDR2: SGDLS and YYNGEE. The CDR3 runs 13 residues. CDR3 sequence reads: CATSGGGTDTQYF. The CDR3, as DNA: TGTGCCACTTCAGGCGGGGGCACAGATACGCAGTATTTT. The variable domain in full, with the rest retrieved from reference TRBV9 and TRBJ2-3, is DSGVTQTPKHLITATGQRVTLRCSPRSGDLSVYWYQQSLDQGLQFLIQYYNGEERAKGNILERFSAQQFPDLHSELNLSSLELGDSALYFCATSGGGTDTQYFGPGTRLTVL.

This clonotype turned up a few times. The chain links TRBV6-4 to TRBJ1-2; D not resolved. Between the trimmed V and J ends, which lost 3 bases and 3 bases, there was a span of 8 bases. The germline gives CDR1 MRHNA, CDR2 SNTAGT. There are 13 residues in the CDR3. CDR3 DNA: TGTGCCAGCAGTGAAGGAGGCGACTATGGCTACACCTTC. Its protein is CASSEGGDYGYTF.

The sample holds a few counts of this clonotype. The rearrangement links TRBV20-1 to TRBJ2-3; D perhaps matches TRBD2 (7 bases). Trimming stripped 0 bases from V and 4 bases from J, with 14 bases between. CDR1 and CDR2 (germline): DFQATT, SNEGSKA (reference sequence). The CDR3 has 15 residues. CDR3 protein: CSARDVRGQADTQYF. The CDR3 nucleotides are TGCAGTGCTAGAGATGTGCGGGGGCAAGCAGATACGCAGTATTTT.